This is a list of T cell receptor beta chains from one sample in a study of blood T cell repertoires in COVID-19. Assay used: immunoSEQ multiplex PCR; TCRdb lists only in-frame clones, some missing. In the table there are 140,000 or so clones, 79% of which are singletons. Sequencing used peripheral blood. The receptors stem from a man aged 50-60 years with active or convalescent COVID-19. The CDR3 runs from the conserved cysteine through the conserved F or W. A D gene is named only where the DNA matches it firmly. Size is stated for part of the rows, as once, few or many counts, or as a class when the clone is expanded.

>TRBJ2-1|NA|TRBV7-3|TRBD1
TGTGCCAGCAGCCTACAGGGGGCGGGCTACAATGAGCAGTTCTTC
CASSLQGAGYNEQFF
>TRBJ2-5|NA|TRBV30|NA
TGTGCCTGGACAGGGGACCTCCAAGAGACCCAGTACTTC
CAWTGDLQETQYF
>TRBJ2-5|NA|TRBV29-1|NA
TGCAGCGTTGAAGGAAGGCGAGCGGGCCTAGGGGAGACCCAGTACTTC
CSVEGRRAGLGETQYF
>TRBJ2-7|NA|TRBV4-1|NA
TGCGCCAGCAGCCAAGTCGCGACGACAGCCTACGAGCAGTACTTC
CASSQVATTAYEQYF
>TRBJ2-5|NA|TRBV5-1|TRBD2
TGCGCCAGCAGCTTCGCTGTGAGCGGGATGTACCAAGAGACCCAGTACTTC
CASSFAVSGMYQETQYF
>TRBJ1-2|once|TRBV24-1|NA
TGTGCCACCAGTGACAGGGGCTATGGCTACACCTTC
CATSDRGYGYTF
>TRBJ1-4|few|TRBV18|TRBD1
TGTGCCAGCTCACTACAATCCGGGACAGACACAGAAAAACTGTTTTTT
CASSLQSGTDTEKLFF
>TRBJ2-7|NA|TRBV5-1|NA
TGCGCCAGCAGCTTGGGGCGGGACGCGTACGAGCAGTACTTC
CASSLGRDAYEQYF
>TRBJ2-3|NA|TRBV5-1|TRBD2
TGCGCCAGCAGCCCGACTAGCGGCCTCACAGATACGCAGTATTTT
CASSPTSGLTDTQYF
>TRBJ2-3|NA|TRBV4-1|NA
TGCGCCAGCAGCCAAGAAGGGGCAGGGTCGGACACAGATACGCAGTATTTT
CASSQEGAGSDTDTQYF
>TRBJ2-3|NA|TRBV2|TRBD1
TGTGCCAGCACAGAACAGGGGATCACAGATACGCAGTATTTT
CASTEQGITDTQYF
>TRBJ1-1|NA|TRBV30|NA
TGTGCCTGGTCCGGGGGGCAGGGGGCTTTCTTT
CAWSGGQGAFF
>TRBJ1-2|NA|TRBV6-5|NA
TGTGCCAGCAGTTACTCGAATGGGCGAGTTTACTATGGCTACACCTTC
CASSYSNGRVYYGYTF
>TRBJ1-3|NA|TRBV19|TRBD1
TGTGCCAGTAGGACAGGGGAAACTGGAAACACCATATATTTT
CASRTGETGNTIYF
>TRBJ1-3|NA|TRBV28|TRBD1
TGTGCCAGCAGTTTAAACCCAGGGGGAAGTGGAAACACCATATATTTT
CASSLNPGGSGNTIYF
>TRBJ1-5|once|TRBV28|NA
TGTGCCAGCAGTCCCCCTCAGGGGTCAGTTCAGCCCCAGCATTTT
CASSPPQGSVQPQHF
>TRBJ2-3|NA|TRBV19|NA
TGTGCCAGTAGTTCTATCTGGGCGGGGGATACGCAGTATTTT
CASSSIWAGDTQYF
>TRBJ2-3|once|TRBV28|TRBD2
TGTGCCAGCAGTCGACTAGCGGGAGGACTGACAGATACGCAGTATTTT
CASSRLAGGLTDTQYF
>TRBJ2-5|NA|TRBV6-5|NA
TGTGCCAGCAGTTACGAGCCAGCGGGTATCCAAGAGACCCAGTACTTC
CASSYEPAGIQETQYF
>TRBJ2-2|NA|TRBV30|TRBD2
TGTGCCTGGAGTCGACTAGCATTCAACACCGGGGAGCTGTTTTTT
CAWSRLAFNTGELFF
>TRBJ2-3|NA|TRBV9|NA
TGTGCCAGCAGCTCACCCCTCGGACTCACTAGCACAGATACGCAGTATTTT
CASSSPLGLTSTDTQYF
>TRBJ2-2|NA|TRBV19|NA
TGTGCCAGTAGTCCGGTGGCCGGGGAGCTGTTTTTT
CASSPVAGELFF
>TRBJ1-2|NA|TRBV4-2|NA
TGTGCCAGCAGCCAAGATCAGAGTGGGGGGGTATATGGCTACACCTTC
CASSQDQSGGVYGYTF
>TRBJ1-4|few|TRBV5-1|TRBD1
TGCGCCAGCAGCTCGCAGGGGGCGCTTGAGAATGAAAAACTGTTTTTT
CASSSQGALENEKLFF
>TRBJ1-5|NA|TRBV5-6|TRBD1
TGTGCCAGCAGCTTGGGAGGACAGGGGTTTCTCAATCAGCCCCAGCATTTT
CASSLGGQGFLNQPQHF
>TRBJ1-1|NA|TRBV4-1|TRBD1
TGCGCCAGCAGCCGTCTGCCCCTGGTAGGGGGCGGGACTGAAGCTTTCTTT
CASSRLPLVGGGTEAFF
>TRBJ1-4|NA|TRBV28|NA
TGTGCCAGCAGTTTGAACACAGGGCTTTACGAAAAACTGTTTTTT
CASSLNTGLYEKLFF
>TRBJ2-1|NA|TRBV18|TRBD2
TGTGCCAGCTCTCCCGGACTAGCGGACTTTAATGAGCAGTTCTTC
CASSPGLADFNEQFF
>TRBJ1-5|NA|TRBV28|NA
TGTGCCAGCAGTTTATGGTCCGTCAGGGTCAATCAGCCCCAGCATTTT
CASSLWSVRVNQPQHF
>TRBJ2-2|NA|TRBV18|TRBD2
TGTGCCAGCTCACAGCGGGAGGGCCTCACCGGGGAGCTGTTTTTT
CASSQREGLTGELFF
>TRBJ1-1|NA|TRBV4-1|NA
TGCGCCAGCAGCCAAGGTGCCGAGAAAACTGAAGCTTTCTTT
CASSQGAEKTEAFF
>TRBJ2-7|once|TRBV7-2|TRBD2
TGTGCCAGCAGCTTAGTCCTAGCGGGAGCTCCCTACGAGCAGTACTTC
CASSLVLAGAPYEQYF
>TRBJ2-7|NA|TRBV4-1|TRBD1
TGCGCCAGCAGGCACAGGGGGCTAAGCGACGAGCAGTACTTC
CASRHRGLSDEQYF